This T cell receptor (beta chain) was obtained from a study of T cells in Graves' hyperthyroidism and ophthalmopathy. Study observations and caveats: Appearing also in blood were most of the thyroid clonotypes expanded above 0.001.

The source material, RNA transcripts, was used to amplify TCR beta CDR3 regions. Initially, a first-round RT-PCR of the TCR CDR3 employed the HTBI primer set. TCRdb passed the multiplex PCR reads through MiXCR, listing each CDR3 protein once. The sample contains around 600,000 distinct CDR3 sequences, 13% to 15% of which appear only once. V lost 8 bases and J lost 5, with 12 bases in between. CDR1 and CDR2 (germline): MDHEN, SYDVKM. The CDR3 is 12 amino acids. This clonotype was found many times. The target antigen is unknown. Inclusion characteristics of ophthalmopathy patients comprised a Clinical Activity Score of at least 3, a NOSPECS grade of at least 4, and duration under 3 months. Thyroid ultrasound and orbital computed tomography, with clinical symptoms and serum thyroxine and TRAb, informed diagnoses.

The sequence derives from a woman younger than 30 with Graves' ophthalmopathy. V usage is TRBV28 and J usage is TRBJ1-1, with D perhaps TRBD1 (6 bases). Sequencing was done on a sample of blood. The CDR3 here is CASGLRGTEAFF. CDR3 nucleotides: TGTGCCAGCGGGCTGAGGGGGACTGAAGCTTTCTTT.